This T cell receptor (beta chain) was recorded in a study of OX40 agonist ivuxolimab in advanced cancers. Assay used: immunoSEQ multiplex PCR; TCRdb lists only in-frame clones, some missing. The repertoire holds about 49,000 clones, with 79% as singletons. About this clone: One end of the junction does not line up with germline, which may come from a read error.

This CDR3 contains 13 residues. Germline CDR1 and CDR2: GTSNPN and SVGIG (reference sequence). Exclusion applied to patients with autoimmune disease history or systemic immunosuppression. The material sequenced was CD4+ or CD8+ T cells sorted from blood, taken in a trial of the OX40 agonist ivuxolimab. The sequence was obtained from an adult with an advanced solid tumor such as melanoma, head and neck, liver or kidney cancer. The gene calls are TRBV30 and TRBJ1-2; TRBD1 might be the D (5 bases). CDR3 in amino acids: CAGRYAGNYGYTF. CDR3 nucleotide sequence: TGTGCCGGGAGGTATGCAGGGAACTATGGCTACACCTTC.